What follows are 28 T cell receptor beta chains derived from one specimen sequenced in a study of Ad26.COV2.S vaccination and SARS-CoV-2 variants. This sample's treatment: about 20 received Ad26.COV2.S at low or high dose, single or two shots; 5 received placebo; per-sample allocation not given. Collection of samples fell on day 63 after the first vaccine or placebo injection. TCRdb's table, derived via immunoSEQ multiplex PCR, lists solely in-frame clones and lacks some. The sample gives under 550,000 clones, around 89% of which show up once; 3.6% is in the top ten. The source material was peripheral blood, sampled in a trial of Ad26.COV2.S vaccine versus placebo. Receptor source: a person aged 18-60 years who received the Ad26.COV2.S COVID-19 vaccine or a placebo.

The chain couples TRBV7-2 to TRBJ1-3; D uncertain. This CDR3 is 15 amino acids long. Germline CDR1 is SGHTA and CDR2 is FQGNSA. The V end was cut by 1 base, the J end by 0 bases, with 7 bases between. In DNA form, the CDR3 reads TGTGCCAGCAGCTTAGTTGCCCGCTCTGGAAACACCATATATTTT. Amino acid sequence: CASSLVARSGNTIYF.

The chain uses TRBV6-1 and TRBJ1-5; maybe TRBD1 (6 bases). In germline, CDR1 is MNHNS, CDR2 SASEGT. The CDR3 is made up of 16 amino acids. V was cut by 2 bases and J by 6 bases, with 17 bases left in between. Here the CDR3 reads CASSERRGGRGQPQHF. CDR3 DNA sequence: TGTGCCAGCAGTGAAAGGAGGGGGGGTCGGGGTCAGCCCCAGCATTTT.

Of note for this clone: Other DNA variants within this sample encode the same CDR3. The V call is TRBV27, the J call TRBJ2-7, with D maybe TRBD1 (6 bases). Trimming pared 3 bases from V and 0 bases from J, leaving 6 bases between. Per germline, CDR1 MNHEY and CDR2 SMNVEV (reference sequence). CDR3 length equals 13 residues. CDR3 bases: TGTGCCAGCAGTTTGGGACACTCCTACGAGCAGTACTTC. This gives the protein CASSLGHSYEQYF.

The V call is TRBV19, the J call TRBJ2-1, with 10 bases lining up with TRBD2. The CDR3 loop spans 14 amino acids. Losses at the gene ends were 5 bases for V and 7 bases for J; bases not matched to a gene: 5. Germline-derived CDR1 and CDR2 are LNHDA and SQIVND (reference sequence). CDR3 region: CASSSPGLANEQFF. CDR3 DNA sequence: TGTGCCAGTAGTTCTCCGGGACTAGCGAATGAGCAGTTCTTC.

With regard to this clone: In the same sample, other DNA sequences code for this CDR3. This sequence joins TRBV15 and TRBJ2-7; D is uncertain. CDR3 length: 14 amino acids. Deletions cut 0 bases from V and 2 bases from J, with 8 bases between. CDR1 LNHNV and CDR2 YYDKDF come from the germline V gene (reference sequence). The CDR3 coding sequence is TGTGCCACCAGCAGAGATGAAGGGCCCTACGAGCAGTACTTC. Amino acids: CATSRDEGPYEQYF.

The V call is TRBV12-3 or TRBV12-4, the J call TRBJ1-1; D is unclear. CDR3 length: 12 residues. Trimming stripped 3 bases from V and 10 bases from J, with 12 bases between. Here the CDR3 reads CASSFGERRAFF. The CDR3 coding sequence is TGTGCCAGCAGTTTTGGCGAAAGGAGAGCTTTCTTT.

The rearrangement joins TRBV9 to TRBJ2-3, with TRBD1 matching over 9 bases. The CDR3 runs 15 residues. The trim removed 0 bases at V and 3 bases at J, leaving 2 bases unmatched. Germline values: CDR1 SGDLS, CDR2 YYNGEE. The CDR3 spells CASSVVGTGTDTQYF. In DNA, the CDR3 is TGTGCCAGCAGCGTAGTCGGGACAGGGACAGATACGCAGTATTTT.

CDR3 nucleotide sequence: TGTGCCAGCAGCCAGACAGGGGGGAGCAATCAGCCCCAGCATTTT. Its translation: CASSQTGGSNQPQHF. V gene TRBV7-2 combines with J gene TRBJ1-5, with 9 nucleotides matching TRBD1. The CDR3 totals 15 residues. Trimming removed 5 bases from V and 1 base from J; junction bases left unmatched: 3. Germline V gene lookup returns CDR1 SGHTA and CDR2 FQGNSA.

The genes are TRBV4-2 and TRBJ1-2, with a tentative D call TRBD1 (5 bases). V shed 0 bases and J shed 4 bases, with 6 bases lying between them. The CDR3 is 13 amino acids. The germline CDR1 and CDR2 sequences are LGHNA and YNFKEQ. The CDR3 loop is CASSQETGYGYTF. The CDR3, as DNA: TGTGCCAGCAGCCAAGAAACAGGCTATGGCTACACCTTC.

This chain connects TRBV28 to TRBJ1-1; D call uncertain. The CDR3 is 12 residues long. Trimming stripped 2 bases from V and 7 bases from J, with 8 bases between. Germline values: CDR1 MDHEN, CDR2 SYDVKM. CDR3 in DNA: TGTGCCAGCAGTTTAACCGAAGATGAAGCTTTCTTT. Translating it yields CASSLTEDEAFF.

The V call is TRBV27, the J call TRBJ2-1; D remains ambiguous. The CDR3 extends over 16 amino acids. Looked up from germline, CDR1 is MNHEY and CDR2 is SMNVEV (reference sequence). The V end lost 5 bases, the J end lost 10 bases, and 24 bases lay between the germline ends. The CDR3, as DNA: TGTGCCAGCAGTCCCCCAGGTTCGCCGATTCCCAGGGAGCAGTTCTTC. Translating gives CASSPPGSPIPREQFF.

This chain links TRBV30 with TRBJ1-5, with a weak D call TRBD1 (5 bases). The CDR3 sequence is 14 residues long. Looked up from germline, CDR1 is GTSNPN and CDR2 is SVGIG (reference sequence). V lost 5 bases, J lost 0 bases, and 11 bases lay in between. The CDR3 loop is CAWCRAYSNQPQHF. DNA for the CDR3: TGTGCCTGGTGCAGGGCCTATAGCAATCAGCCCCAGCATTTT.

J is TRBJ1-6 and V is TRBV19; D ambiguous. CDR1 is LNHDA and CDR2 is SQIVND in the germline V gene (reference sequence). V lost 6 bases, J lost 7 bases, and 16 bases lay in between. The CDR3 is 15 residues long. The CDR3 loop reads CASSYASGSNSPLHF. The DNA of the CDR3 is TGTGCCAGTAGCTACGCCTCGGGGTCCAATTCACCCCTCCACTTT.

The CDR3 sequence: CACRSGGQPQHF. The CDR3 DNA reads as TGTGCCTGTCGTTCAGGGGGTCAGCCCCAGCATTTT. This chain links TRBV6-4 with TRBJ1-5, with TRBD1 identical over 7 bases. The CDR3 spans 12 residues. CDR1 is MRHNA, CDR2 SNTAGT, per germline. Trimming removed 11 bases from V and 6 bases from J; junction bases left unmatched: 7.

The CDR3 here is CASSINRGNTEAFF. The CDR3 nucleotides read TGTGCCAGCAGCATAAACAGGGGGAACACTGAAGCTTTCTTT. The chain combines TRBV7-8 with TRBJ1-1; 7 bases map to TRBD1. CDR1 SGHVS and CDR2 FQNEAQ come from the germline V gene. The CDR3 loop spans 14 amino acids. Germline trimming cut 5 bases from V and 1 base from J; bases unmatched to any gene: 4.

The CDR3 protein is CASSLYMGASDDYGYTF. The CDR3 DNA is TGTGCCAGCAGCTTGTATATGGGGGCCAGCGACGACTATGGCTACACCTTC. The genes are TRBV5-5 and TRBJ1-2; D perhaps matches TRBD1 (6 bases). This CDR3 contains 17 residues. V dropped 1 base and J dropped 3 bases, with 19 bases sitting between them. CDR1 is SGHKS, CDR2 YYEKEE, per germline (reference sequence).

Concerning this clone: This sample includes further DNA sequences coding for the same CDR3. This chain joins TRBV6-1 and TRBJ2-7; 11 positions agree with TRBD1. The CDR3 runs to 15 residues. The V gene's germline CDR1 is MNHNS and CDR2 SASEGT. V lost 6 bases and J lost 1; bases outside the gene matches: 5. The CDR3 here is CASRSGTGGSYEQYF. CDR3 sequence (DNA): TGTGCCAGCAGGTCCGGGACAGGGGGATCCTACGAGCAGTACTTC.

This clone was picked up a small number of times. This chain joins TRBV4-1 and TRBJ2-2; D is possibly TRBD2 (5 bases). Germline loops: CDR1 MGHRA, CDR2 YSYEKL. CDR3 length equals 16 residues. Trimming left V 3 bases short and J 1 base short, with 12 bases between. CDR3 nucleotides: TGCGCCAGCAGCCACCCCGGCGGGCAGAACACCGGGGAGCTGTTTTTT. Encoded protein: CASSHPGGQNTGELFF.

A single count supports this clone. This chain uses TRBV4-2 with TRBJ1-5; TRBD1 matches at 12 bases. CDR3 length: 17 residues. In germline, CDR1 is LGHNA, CDR2 YNFKEQ. Unmatched junction bases numbered 9, after V lost 3 bases and J lost 6 bases. Written as DNA, the CDR3 is TGTGCCAGCAGCCAGGAGGCCGGGACAGGGGGCACTCAGCCCCAGCATTTT. Its protein is CASSQEAGTGGTQPQHF.

This clone has a single count. This chain connects TRBV6-6 to TRBJ2-7, with no clear D. This CDR3 has 13 amino acids. The germline V gene has CDR1 MNHNY and CDR2 SVGAGI (reference sequence). Trimming shortened V by 2 bases and J by 0 bases, and 5 bases separated the two germline ends. DNA of the CDR3: TGTGCCAGCAGTTACACGGTCTCCTACGAGCAGTACTTC. It translates to CASSYTVSYEQYF.

Notes on this clone: Distinct nucleotide sequences in the sample also encode this CDR3. The gene calls are TRBV30 and TRBJ2-3; possible D gene TRBD2, 5 bases. The CDR3 length is 13 residues. The V end lost 0 bases, the J end lost 2 bases, and 6 bases lay between the germline ends. The germline gives CDR1 GTSNPN, CDR2 SVGIG (reference sequence). The CDR3 bases are TGTGCCTGGAGTGTCCGGGACACAGATACGCAGTATTTT. It codes for CAWSVRDTDTQYF.

The chain links TRBV5-1 to TRBJ2-5, with 7 positions matching TRBD1. This CDR3 is 17 amino acids long. In germline, CDR1 is SGHRS, CDR2 YFSETQ. The V gene end was trimmed by 0 bases and the J gene end by 5 bases; junction bases not matched to a gene: 13. CDR3 sequence: CASSLAFRTGFRETQYF. Here the CDR3 DNA reads TGCGCCAGCAGCTTGGCATTTAGGACAGGTTTTAGGGAGACCCAGTACTTC.

V gene TRBV5-4 combines with J gene TRBJ1-2; 8 nucleotides line up with TRBD1. CDR3 length equals 15 residues. V lost 1 base to trimming and J lost 4 bases; unmatched junction nucleotides: 6. Germline loops: CDR1 SGHNT, CDR2 YYREEE (reference sequence). Here the CDR3 reads CASSLRTGGPYGYTF. Written as DNA, the CDR3 is TGTGCCAGCAGCTTGAGAACAGGGGGACCCTATGGCTACACCTTC.

The chain links TRBV19 to TRBJ1-4, with TRBD1 as a possible D gene (6 bases). Germline V gene lookup returns CDR1 LNHDA and CDR2 SQIVND (reference sequence). The CDR3 has 15 residues. Deletions cut 4 bases from V and 2 bases from J, with 11 bases between. The CDR3 is CASSTTGTTNEKLFF. For the CDR3, the DNA is TGTGCCAGTAGTACCACAGGGACTACTAATGAAAAACTGTTTTTT.

V usage is TRBV6-2 or TRBV6-3 and J usage is TRBJ2-1; D not resolved. Germline assignment: CDR1 MNHEY and CDR2 SVGEGT. V gave up 0 bases and J gave up 10 bases, with 10 bases separating them. This CDR3 region has 13 residues. CDR3: CASSYSRVGEQFF. In DNA form, the CDR3 reads TGTGCCAGCAGTTACTCCCGGGTGGGCGAGCAGTTCTTC.

The sample holds a few counts of this clone. This chain links TRBV5-5 with TRBJ2-2, with D tentatively TRBD2 (5 bases). Trimming removed 2 bases at V and 4 bases at J, with 21 bases between. Germline V gives CDR1 SGHKS, CDR2 YYEKEE (reference sequence). This CDR3 contains 18 residues. The CDR3 here is CASSFSFTSPLITGELFF. The CDR3 region has the DNA TGTGCCAGCAGCTTCTCCTTTACTAGTCCACTTATCACCGGGGAGCTGTTTTTT.

V gene TRBV28 combines with J gene TRBJ2-3; perhaps TRBD2 as D (5 bases). This CDR3 is built from 16 residues. V shed 7 bases and J shed 5 bases, with 22 bases lying between them. Germline V gives CDR1 MDHEN, CDR2 SYDVKM. This CDR3 reads CASTQKTRNRGDTQYF. CDR3 in DNA: TGTGCCAGCACCCAAAAGACCAGAAACCGGGGAGATACGCAGTATTTT. The whole variable domain, remainder taken from reference TRBV28 and TRBJ2-3, is DVKVTQSSRYLVKRTGEKVFLECVQDMDHENMFWYRQDPGLGLRLIYFSYDVKMKEKGDIPEGYSVSREKKERFSLILESASTNQTSMYLCASTQKTRNRGDTQYFGPGTRLTVL.

The V gene is TRBV28, the J gene TRBJ1-1; possible D gene TRBD1, 5 bases. This CDR3 contains 14 residues. The V end lost 7 bases, the J end lost 5 bases, and 17 bases lay between the germline ends. Per the germline V gene, CDR1 is MDHEN and CDR2 is SYDVKM. The CDR3 DNA reads TGTGCCAGCACCTCAGGATCAGGGAGAACTGAAGCTTTCTTT. This encodes CASTSGSGRTEAFF.